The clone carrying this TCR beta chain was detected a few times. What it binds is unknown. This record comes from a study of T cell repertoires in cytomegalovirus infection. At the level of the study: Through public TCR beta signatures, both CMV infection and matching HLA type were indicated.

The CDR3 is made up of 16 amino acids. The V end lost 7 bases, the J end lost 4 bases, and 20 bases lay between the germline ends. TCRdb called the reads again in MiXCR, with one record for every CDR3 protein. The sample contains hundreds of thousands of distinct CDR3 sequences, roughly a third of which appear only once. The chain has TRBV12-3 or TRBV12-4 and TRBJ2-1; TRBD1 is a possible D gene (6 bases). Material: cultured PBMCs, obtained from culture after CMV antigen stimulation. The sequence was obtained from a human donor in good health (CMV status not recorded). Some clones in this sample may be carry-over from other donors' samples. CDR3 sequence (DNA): TGTGCCAGCACCCGAGTAGGGGGAAACTTTTACAATGAGCAGTTCTTC. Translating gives CASTRVGGNFYNEQFF.